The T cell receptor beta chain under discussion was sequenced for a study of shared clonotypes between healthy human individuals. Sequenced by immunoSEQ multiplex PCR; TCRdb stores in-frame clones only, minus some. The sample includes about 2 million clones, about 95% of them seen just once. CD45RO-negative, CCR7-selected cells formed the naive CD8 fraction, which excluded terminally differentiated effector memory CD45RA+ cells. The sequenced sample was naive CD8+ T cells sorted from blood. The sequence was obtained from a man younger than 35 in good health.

CDR3 protein: CASRRDRAILTGELFF. The CDR3 nucleotides read TGTGCCAGCAGACGAGACAGGGCAATCCTAACCGGGGAGCTGTTTTTT. This chain connects TRBV11-2 to TRBJ2-2; 7 bases align to TRBD1. The junction had 12 bases not matched to a gene; V was cut back by 6 bases and J by 5 bases. The germline V gene has CDR1 SGHAT and CDR2 FQNNGV. This CDR3 contains 16 residues.